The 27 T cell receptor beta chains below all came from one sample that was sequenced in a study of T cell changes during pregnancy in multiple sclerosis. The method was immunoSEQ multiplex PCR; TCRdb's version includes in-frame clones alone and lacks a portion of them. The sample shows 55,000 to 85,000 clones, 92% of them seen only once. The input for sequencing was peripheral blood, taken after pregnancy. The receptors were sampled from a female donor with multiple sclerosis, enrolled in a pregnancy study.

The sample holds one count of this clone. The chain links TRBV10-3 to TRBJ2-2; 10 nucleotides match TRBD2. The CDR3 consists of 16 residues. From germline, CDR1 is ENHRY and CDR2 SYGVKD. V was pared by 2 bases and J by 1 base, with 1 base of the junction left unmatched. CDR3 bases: TGTGCCATCAGTGAGAGCGGGAGGGAGAACACCGGGGAGCTGTTTTTT. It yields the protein CAISESGRENTGELFF.

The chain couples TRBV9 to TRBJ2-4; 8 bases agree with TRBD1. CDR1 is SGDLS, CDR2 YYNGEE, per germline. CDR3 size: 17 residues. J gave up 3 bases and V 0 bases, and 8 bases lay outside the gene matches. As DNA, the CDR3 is TGTGCCAGCAGCGTAGGGGCAGGGGGCGCGGACAAAAACATTCAGTACTTC. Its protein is CASSVGAGGADKNIQYF.

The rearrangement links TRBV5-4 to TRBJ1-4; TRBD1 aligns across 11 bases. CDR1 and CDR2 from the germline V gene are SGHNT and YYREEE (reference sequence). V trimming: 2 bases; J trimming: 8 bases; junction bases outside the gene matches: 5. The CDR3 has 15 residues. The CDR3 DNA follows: TGTGCCAGCAGCTTTAAGGGACAGGGGGGAGAAAAACTGTTTTTT. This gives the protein CASSFKGQGGEKLFF.

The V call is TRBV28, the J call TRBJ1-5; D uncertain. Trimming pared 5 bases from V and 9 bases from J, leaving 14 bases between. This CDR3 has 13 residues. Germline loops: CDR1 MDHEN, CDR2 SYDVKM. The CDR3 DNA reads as TGTGCCAGCAGTCTGGCGGAGAGAGGGCCCCAGCATTTT. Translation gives CASSLAERGPQHF.

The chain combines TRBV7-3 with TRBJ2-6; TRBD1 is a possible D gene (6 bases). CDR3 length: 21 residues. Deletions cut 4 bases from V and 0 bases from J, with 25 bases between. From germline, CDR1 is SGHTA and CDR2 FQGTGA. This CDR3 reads CASSSPPGTPVLRSGANVLTF. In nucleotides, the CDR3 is TGTGCCAGCAGCTCCCCCCCCGGGACACCCGTATTACGCTCTGGGGCCAACGTCCTGACTTTC. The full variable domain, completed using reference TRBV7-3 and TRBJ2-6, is GAGVSQTPSNKVTEKGKYVELRCDPISGHTALYWYRQSLGQGPEFLIYFQGTGAADDSGLPNDRFFAVRPEGSVSTLKIQRTERGDSAVYLCASSSPPGTPVLRSGANVLTFGAGSRLTVL.

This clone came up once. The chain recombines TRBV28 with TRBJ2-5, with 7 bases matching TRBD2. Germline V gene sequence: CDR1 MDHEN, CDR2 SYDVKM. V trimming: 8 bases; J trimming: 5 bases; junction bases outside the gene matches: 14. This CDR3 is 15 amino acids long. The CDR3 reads CASSPVAGLTETQYF. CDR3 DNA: TGTGCCAGCTCTCCGGTAGCGGGTCTCACGGAGACCCAGTACTTC.

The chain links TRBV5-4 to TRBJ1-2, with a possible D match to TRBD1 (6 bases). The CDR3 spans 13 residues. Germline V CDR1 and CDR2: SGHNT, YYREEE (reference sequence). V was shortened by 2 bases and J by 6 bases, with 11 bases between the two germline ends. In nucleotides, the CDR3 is TGTGCCAGCAGCTTTGGACAGCCTCATGGCTACACCTTC. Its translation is CASSFGQPHGYTF.

The CDR3 nucleotides are TGTGCCAGCAGCTTAGGAGGGCCCAATGAGCAGTTCTTC. Its protein product is CASSLGGPNEQFF. The V gene is TRBV7-3, the J gene TRBJ2-1; D may be TRBD2 (6 bases). Germline-derived CDR1 and CDR2 are SGHTA and FQGTGA. Trimming cost V 2 bases and J 6 bases, with 8 bases left between them. CDR3 length: 13 amino acids.

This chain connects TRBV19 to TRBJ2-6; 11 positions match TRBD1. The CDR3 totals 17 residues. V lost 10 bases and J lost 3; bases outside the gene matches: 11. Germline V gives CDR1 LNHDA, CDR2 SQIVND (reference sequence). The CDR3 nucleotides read TGTGCCACTACCCTCAGGACAGGGGGCGTTGGGGCCAACGTCCTGACTTTC. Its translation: CATTLRTGGVGANVLTF.

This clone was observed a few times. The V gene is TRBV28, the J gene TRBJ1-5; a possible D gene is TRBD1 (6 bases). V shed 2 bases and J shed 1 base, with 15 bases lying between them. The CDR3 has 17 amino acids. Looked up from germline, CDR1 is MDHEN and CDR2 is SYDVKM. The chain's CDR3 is CASSLGFGQGSNQPQHF. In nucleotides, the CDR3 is TGTGCCAGCAGTTTAGGGTTCGGGCAGGGGAGCAATCAGCCCCAGCATTTT.

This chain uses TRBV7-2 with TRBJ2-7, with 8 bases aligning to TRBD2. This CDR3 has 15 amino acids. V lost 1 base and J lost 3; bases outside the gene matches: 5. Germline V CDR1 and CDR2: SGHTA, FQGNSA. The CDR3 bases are TGTGCCAGCAGCTTAGTAACTAGCGGACTCTACGAGCAGTACTTC. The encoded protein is CASSLVTSGLYEQYF.

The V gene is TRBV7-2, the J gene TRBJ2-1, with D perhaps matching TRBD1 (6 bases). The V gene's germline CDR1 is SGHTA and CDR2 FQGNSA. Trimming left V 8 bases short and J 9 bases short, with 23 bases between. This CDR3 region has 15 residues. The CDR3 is CASVYREYRGSEQFF. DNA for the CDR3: TGTGCCAGCGTATACAGGGAGTACCGAGGCAGTGAGCAGTTCTTC. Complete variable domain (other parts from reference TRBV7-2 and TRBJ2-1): GAGVSQSPSNKVTEKGKDVELRCDPISGHTALYWYRQSLGQGLEFLIYFQGNSAPDKSGLPSDRFSAERTGGSVSTLTIQRTQQEDSAVYLCASVYREYRGSEQFFGPGTRLTVL.

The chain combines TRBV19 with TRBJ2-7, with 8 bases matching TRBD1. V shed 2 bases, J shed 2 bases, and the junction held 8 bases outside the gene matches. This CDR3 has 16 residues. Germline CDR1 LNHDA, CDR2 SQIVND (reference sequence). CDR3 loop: CASSITAGQVTYEQYF. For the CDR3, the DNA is TGTGCCAGTAGTATAACCGCGGGACAGGTGACCTACGAGCAGTACTTC.

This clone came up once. CDR3 nucleotides: TGTGCTAGTGGTTTGGGAGGGTCCCAGCATTTT. Protein sequence: CASGLGGSQHF. The chain joins TRBV12-5 to TRBJ1-5; no definite D call. CDR1 is LGHNT, CDR2 FRNRAP, per germline. The CDR3 has 11 amino acids. V was clipped by 1 base and J by 11 bases, with 6 bases between them.

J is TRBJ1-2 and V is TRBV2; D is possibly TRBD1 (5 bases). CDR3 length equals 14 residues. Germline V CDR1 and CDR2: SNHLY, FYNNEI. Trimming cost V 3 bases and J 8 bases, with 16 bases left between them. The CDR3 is CASSEFITEGGYTF. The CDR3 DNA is TGTGCCAGCAGTGAGTTCATCACGGAGGGGGGCTACACCTTC.

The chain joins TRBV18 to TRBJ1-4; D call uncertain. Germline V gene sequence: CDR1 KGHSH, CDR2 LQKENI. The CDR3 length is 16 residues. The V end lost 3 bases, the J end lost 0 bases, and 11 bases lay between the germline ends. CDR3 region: CASSPRRYTTNEKLFF. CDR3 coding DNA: TGTGCCAGCTCACCCCGGAGGTATACAACTAATGAAAAACTGTTTTTT.

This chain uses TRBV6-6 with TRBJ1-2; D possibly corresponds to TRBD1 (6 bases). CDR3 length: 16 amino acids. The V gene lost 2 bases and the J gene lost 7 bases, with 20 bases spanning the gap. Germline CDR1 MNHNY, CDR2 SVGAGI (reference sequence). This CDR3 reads CASSYVTGRTGAGYTF. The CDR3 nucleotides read TGTGCCAGCAGTTACGTAACAGGGAGAACTGGAGCTGGCTACACCTTC.

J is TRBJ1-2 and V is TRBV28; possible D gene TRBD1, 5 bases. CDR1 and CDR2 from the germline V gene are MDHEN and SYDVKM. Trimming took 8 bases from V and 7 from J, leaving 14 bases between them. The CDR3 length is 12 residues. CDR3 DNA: TGTGCCAGCCAAACCGGACACCTTGGCTACACCTTC. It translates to CASQTGHLGYTF.

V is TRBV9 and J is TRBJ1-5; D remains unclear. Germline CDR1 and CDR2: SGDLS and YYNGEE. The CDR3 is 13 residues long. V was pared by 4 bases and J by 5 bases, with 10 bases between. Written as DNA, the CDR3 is TGTGCCAGCAGCTCCCGTATCCATCAGCCCCAGCATTTT. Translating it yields CASSSRIHQPQHF.

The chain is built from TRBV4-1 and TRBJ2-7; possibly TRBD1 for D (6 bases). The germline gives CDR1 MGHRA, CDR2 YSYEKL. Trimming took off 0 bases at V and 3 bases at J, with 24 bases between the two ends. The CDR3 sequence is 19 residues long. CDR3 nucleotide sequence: TGCGCCAGCAGCCAAGAGAAGGTACAGGGTGGGATAAAAGGCTACGAGCAGTACTTC. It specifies CASSQEKVQGGIKGYEQYF.

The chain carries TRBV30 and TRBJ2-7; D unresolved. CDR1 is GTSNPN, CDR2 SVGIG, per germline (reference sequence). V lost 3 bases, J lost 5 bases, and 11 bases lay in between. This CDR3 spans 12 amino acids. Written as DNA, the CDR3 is TGTGCCTGGAGCGTGGCCCGGGACGAGCAGTACTTC. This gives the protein CAWSVARDEQYF.

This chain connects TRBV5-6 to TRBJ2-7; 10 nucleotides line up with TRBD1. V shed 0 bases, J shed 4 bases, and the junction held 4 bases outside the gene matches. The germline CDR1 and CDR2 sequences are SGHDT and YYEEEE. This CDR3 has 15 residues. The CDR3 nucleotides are TGTGCCAGCAGCTTGGTACCGGGACAGGGGTACGAGCAGTACTTC. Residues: CASSLVPGQGYEQYF.

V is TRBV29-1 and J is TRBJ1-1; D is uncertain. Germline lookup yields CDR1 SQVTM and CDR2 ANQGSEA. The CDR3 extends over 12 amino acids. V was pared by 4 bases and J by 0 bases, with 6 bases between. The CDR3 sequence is CSVVLMNTEAFF. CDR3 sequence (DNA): TGCAGCGTTGTACTGATGAACACTGAAGCTTTCTTT.

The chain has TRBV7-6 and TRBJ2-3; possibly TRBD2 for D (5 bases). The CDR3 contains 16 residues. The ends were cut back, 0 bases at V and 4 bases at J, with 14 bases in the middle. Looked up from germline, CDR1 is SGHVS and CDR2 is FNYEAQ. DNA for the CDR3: TGTGCCAGCAGCTTAGCGGGAGCCATGGTTTCAGATACGCAGTATTTT. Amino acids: CASSLAGAMVSDTQYF.

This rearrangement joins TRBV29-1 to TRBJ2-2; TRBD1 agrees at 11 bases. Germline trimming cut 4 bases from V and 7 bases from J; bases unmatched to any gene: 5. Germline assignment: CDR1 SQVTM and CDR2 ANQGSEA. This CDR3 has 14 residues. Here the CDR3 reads CSVVGQGGGGELFF. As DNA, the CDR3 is TGCAGCGTTGTGGGACAGGGGGGGGGCGGGGAGCTGTTTTTT.

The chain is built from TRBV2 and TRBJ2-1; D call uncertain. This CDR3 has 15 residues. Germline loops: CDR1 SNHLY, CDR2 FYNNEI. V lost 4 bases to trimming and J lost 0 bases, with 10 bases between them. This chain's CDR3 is CASSAARGSYNEQFF. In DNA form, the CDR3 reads TGTGCCAGCAGTGCTGCTAGAGGCTCCTACAATGAGCAGTTCTTC.

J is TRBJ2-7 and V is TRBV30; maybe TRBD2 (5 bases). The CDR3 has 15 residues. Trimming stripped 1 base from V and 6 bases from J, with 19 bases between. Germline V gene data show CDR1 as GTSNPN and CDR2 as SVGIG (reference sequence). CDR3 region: CAWSGKGAGGLEQYF. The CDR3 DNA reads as TGTGCCTGGAGTGGGAAGGGTGCGGGTGGTCTCGAGCAGTACTTC.